The next 30 T cell receptor beta chains were all read from a single sample in a study of beta chain features in type 1 diabetes. Findings and limits, study-wide: Moderate but significant shortening of TCRB CDR3s was recorded in all four CD4+ subsets from Type 1 diabetes patients.

Expressed TCRB transcripts were sequenced after all isolated RNA was converted to cDNA. Profiling relied on immunoSEQ multiplex PCR, and the TCRdb table lists in-frame clones only, not all of them. The sample holds under 70,000 clones, 50% to 75% seen once. These receptors lack a known antigen. The sequenced sample consisted of stem cell memory CD4+ T cells from blood. The source of these receptors is a woman between 25 and 40 years old with type 1 diabetes.

V usage is TRBV23-1 and J usage is TRBJ2-5, with a possible D match to TRBD1 (6 bases). TRBV23-1 is given ORF status, its function remaining uncertain. The V and J ends lost 6 bases and 4 bases respectively, with 15 bases between them. This CDR3 has 14 amino acids. Here the CDR3 DNA reads TGCGCCAGCAGCCAAACAGGGAGAGGAGAGACCCAGTACTTC. The encoded protein is CASSQTGRGETQYF.

The V and J genes are TRBV10-3 and TRBJ1-1, with TRBD1 matching over 9 bases. The J segment lost 5 bases and the V segment lost 4 bases, leaving 11 bases of the junction unmatched. CDR1 and CDR2 from the germline V gene are ENHRY and SYGVKD. This CDR3 is built from 16 residues. The CDR3 region is CAISGHRDRAVTEAFF. The CDR3 nucleotides are TGTGCCATCAGTGGACATCGGGACAGGGCTGTGACTGAAGCTTTCTTT.

The V call is TRBV25-1, the J call TRBJ2-1; 8 bases align to TRBD2. V trimming: 3 bases; J trimming: 0 bases; junction bases outside the gene matches: 4. This CDR3 comprises 16 residues. The germline V gene has CDR1 MGHDK and CDR2 SYGVNS. The CDR3 DNA reads TGTGCCAGCAGTGACCTGGCGGGAGGCTCCTACAATGAGCAGTTCTTC. Translated, it gives CASSDLAGGSYNEQFF.

The rearrangement links TRBV5-1 to TRBJ1-1; D perhaps matches TRBD1 (5 bases). This CDR3 contains 15 residues. Germline lookup yields CDR1 SGHRS and CDR2 YFSETQ. V lost 0 bases and J lost 0, with 9 bases in between. The CDR3 DNA sequence: TGCGCCAGCAGCTTGGAGCGGGGCATGAACACTGAAGCTTTCTTT. This translates into CASSLERGMNTEAFF.

The chain is built from TRBV7-8 and TRBJ2-1, with 12 bases lining up with TRBD2. Germline V gives CDR1 SGHVS, CDR2 FQNEAQ. This CDR3 region has 16 residues. V was clipped by 0 bases and J by 8 bases; unmatched bases: 5. As DNA, the CDR3 is TGTGCCAGCAGCTTAGCCCGACTAGCGGGAGCCTATGAGCAGTTCTTC. It codes for CASSLARLAGAYEQFF.

This clone was seen more than once but under ten times. This chain connects TRBV5-1 to TRBJ2-1; TRBD2 might be the D (6 bases). Germline lookup yields CDR1 SGHRS and CDR2 YFSETQ. Deletions cut 1 base from V and 0 bases from J, with 8 bases between. The length of the CDR3 is 15 residues. The CDR3 coding sequence is TGCGCCAGCAGCTTGTTGGGGGGCTCCTACAATGAGCAGTTCTTC. It is translated as CASSLLGGSYNEQFF. Supplemented by reference TRBV5-1 and TRBJ2-1, the full variable domain reads KAGVTQTPRYLIKTRGQQVTLSCSPISGHRSVSWYQQTPGQGLQFLFEYFSETQRNKGNFPGRFSGRQFSNSRSEMNVSTLELGDSALYLCASSLLGGSYNEQFFGPGTRLTVL.

The chain joins TRBV9 to TRBJ2-7; the D gene is possibly TRBD2 (6 bases). CDR1 and CDR2 (germline): SGDLS, YYNGEE. The V and J ends lost 0 bases and 0 bases respectively, with 16 bases between them. The CDR3 has 17 residues. CDR3 nucleotide sequence: TGTGCCAGCAGCGTAGAGGAGGGTAGCGGACCCTCCTACGAGCAGTACTTC. The encoded protein is CASSVEEGSGPSYEQYF. The entire variable domain, with the rest obtained from reference TRBV9 and TRBJ2-7, is as follows: DSGVTQTPKHLITATGQRVTLRCSPRSGDLSVYWYQQSLDQGLQFLIQYYNGEERAKGNILERFSAQQFPDLHSELNLSSLELGDSALYFCASSVEEGSGPSYEQYFGPGTRLTVT.

The chain employs TRBV28 and TRBJ1-1; D is unclear. The germline V gene encodes CDR1 MDHEN and CDR2 SYDVKM. The V end was cut by 6 bases, the J end by 4 bases, with 18 bases between. The CDR3 is made up of 15 amino acids. This chain's CDR3 is CASSRTETLATEAFF. The CDR3 bases are TGTGCCAGCAGCAGGACCGAGACTCTAGCCACTGAAGCTTTCTTT.

The sample holds a few counts of this clone. The chain carries TRBV30 and TRBJ1-1; D is perhaps TRBD1 (5 bases). Trimming shortened V by 5 bases and J by 1 base, and 11 bases separated the two germline ends. Germline CDR1 reads GTSNPN; CDR2 reads SVGIG (reference sequence). There are 13 residues in the CDR3. CDR3 amino acids: CAWEGLTNTEAFF. CDR3 DNA sequence: TGTGCCTGGGAGGGACTGACGAACACTGAAGCTTTCTTT.

The chain recombines TRBV5-4 with TRBJ2-2; 12 nucleotides agree with TRBD2. The V and J ends lost 0 bases and 6 bases, in that order; junction bases with no gene match: 3. The CDR3 length is 16 residues. Germline loops: CDR1 SGHNT, CDR2 YYREEE (reference sequence). As DNA, the CDR3 is TGTGCCAGCAGCTTGGGACTAGCGGGAGCAGCCGGGGAGCTGTTTTTT. Encoded protein: CASSLGLAGAAGELFF.

The genes are TRBV5-1 and TRBJ2-2, with TRBD1 identical over 7 bases. V shed 2 bases, J shed 6 bases, and the junction held 13 bases outside the gene matches. Germline-derived CDR1 and CDR2 are SGHRS and YFSETQ. The CDR3 is 17 amino acids. The CDR3 DNA reads as TGCGCCAGCAGCTTCGACGGGAACAGGGGTGTGTCCGGGGAGCTGTTTTTT. Residues: CASSFDGNRGVSGELFF.

This clone was counted only a few times. Other DNA sequences of this sample code for an identical CDR3. V is TRBV5-1 and J is TRBJ1-1, with TRBD1 as a possible D gene (5 bases). Germline lookup yields CDR1 SGHRS and CDR2 YFSETQ. The CDR3 totals 15 residues. V was cut by 1 base and J by 2 bases, with 12 bases left in between. The CDR3 DNA follows: TGCGCCAGCAGCTTGAGGCCGGGGGAAAACACTGAAGCTTTCTTT. Encoded protein: CASSLRPGENTEAFF.

The chain is built from TRBV7-3 and TRBJ2-7; TRBD2 matches 12 bases. V trimming: 5 bases; J trimming: 3 bases; junction bases outside the gene matches: 5. Germline loops: CDR1 SGHTA, CDR2 FQGTGA. CDR3 length equals 15 residues. This chain's CDR3 is CASSLGLAGNYEQYF. The CDR3 DNA reads as TGTGCCAGCAGCCTAGGACTAGCGGGAAACTACGAGCAGTACTTC.

This clone was observed once. This chain uses TRBV18 with TRBJ1-1, with D maybe TRBD1 (5 bases). Germline CDR1 is KGHSH and CDR2 is LQKENI. Trimming pared 2 bases from V and 3 bases from J, leaving 10 bases between. CDR3 size: 14 residues. CDR3 sequence: CASSPVSGDTEAFF. In nucleotides, the CDR3 is TGTGCCAGCTCACCAGTTTCGGGGGACACTGAAGCTTTCTTT.

The chain couples TRBV2 to TRBJ1-1, with TRBD1 matching 9 bases. The CDR3 length is 14 residues. Germline loops: CDR1 SNHLY, CDR2 FYNNEI. The ends lost 7 bases at V and 4 bases at J; junction bases unmatched: 7. The CDR3 reads CASIRDREGTEAFF. The CDR3 coding sequence is TGTGCCAGCATCCGGGACAGGGAGGGCACTGAAGCTTTCTTT.

This clone was detected only a few times. Written as DNA, the CDR3 is TGTGCCAGCAGCCAAGATTCCGGGGGAGCGGACACCGGGGAGCTGTTTTTT. Translation: CASSQDSGGADTGELFF. This chain links TRBV4-2 with TRBJ2-2; D might be TRBD2 (6 bases). CDR1 and CDR2 (germline): LGHNA, YNFKEQ. V shed 0 bases and J shed 3 bases, with 14 bases lying between them. CDR3 size: 17 residues.

V and J are TRBV5-1 and TRBJ2-1; 11 bases match TRBD2. The CDR3 has 17 residues. From germline, CDR1 is SGHRS and CDR2 YFSETQ. Trimming took 4 bases from V and 8 from J; bases not matched to a gene: 14. The CDR3 here is CASSHAGTSGGRDEQFF. The DNA of the CDR3 is TGCGCCAGCAGCCACGCAGGCACTAGCGGGGGACGGGATGAGCAGTTCTTC.

This rearrangement joins TRBV5-1 to TRBJ1-2, with 9 nucleotides matching TRBD1. V trimming: 3 bases; J trimming: 8 bases; junction bases outside the gene matches: 2. The CDR3 sequence is 12 residues long. Germline values: CDR1 SGHRS, CDR2 YFSETQ. Written as DNA, the CDR3 is TGCGCCAGCAGCTGGACAGGGGAAGGCTACACCTTC. Translation: CASSWTGEGYTF.

This clone was seen a single time. The J gene is TRBJ2-5, the V gene TRBV5-5, with 7 bases matching TRBD1. CDR3 length: 15 amino acids. The germline gives CDR1 SGHKS, CDR2 YYEKEE (reference sequence). V lost 2 bases and J lost 2; bases outside the gene matches: 6. CDR3 nucleotide sequence: TGTGCCAGCAGCTTTTTCGGGGACAGACAAGAGACCCAGTACTTC. It specifies CASSFFGDRQETQYF.

V gene TRBV4-2 combines with J gene TRBJ2-1, with no clear D. Germline V CDR1 and CDR2: LGHNA, YNFKEQ. Trimming removed 0 bases at V and 0 bases at J, with 9 bases between. The CDR3 is 16 amino acids. The CDR3 sequence is CASSQEASSSYNEQFF. The CDR3, as DNA: TGTGCCAGCAGCCAAGAAGCTTCTAGCTCCTACAATGAGCAGTTCTTC.

The chain joins TRBV28 to TRBJ2-1, with TRBD2 matching 10 bases. Germline V gene data show CDR1 as MDHEN and CDR2 as SYDVKM. Losses at the gene ends were 6 bases for V and 3 bases for J; bases not matched to a gene: 8. The CDR3 length is 16 residues. The CDR3 DNA reads TGTGCCAGCAGACAACTAGCGGGATCGAACTACAATGAGCAGTTCTTC. Protein: CASRQLAGSNYNEQFF.

CDR3 DNA: TGTGCCAGCAGCCAAGAGTATTGGGCTAGCGGATACAATGAGCAGTTCTTC. It encodes CASSQEYWASGYNEQFF. The chain employs TRBV4-2 and TRBJ2-1; TRBD2 matches at 7 bases. This CDR3 has 17 amino acids. From germline, CDR1 is LGHNA and CDR2 YNFKEQ. Unmatched junction bases numbered 9, after V lost 0 bases and J lost 4 bases.

The J gene is TRBJ2-1, the V gene TRBV19, with 8 nucleotides matching TRBD2. The ends lost 5 bases at V and 3 bases at J; junction bases unmatched: 3. The CDR3 totals 14 residues. Germline values: CDR1 LNHDA, CDR2 SQIVND (reference sequence). CDR3 bases: TGTGCCAGTAGTGGGACTAGAGGCTACAATGAGCAGTTCTTC. This encodes CASSGTRGYNEQFF.

This chain joins TRBV28 and TRBJ2-5; 7 bases are shared with TRBD1. The CDR3 runs 13 residues. CDR1 is MDHEN, CDR2 SYDVKM, per germline. Unmatched junction bases numbered 2, after V lost 5 bases and J lost 2 bases. The CDR3 sequence is CASSPTGQETQYF. The CDR3 DNA reads TGTGCCAGCAGTCCGACAGGGCAAGAGACCCAGTACTTC.

This clone turned up a few times. The chain recombines TRBV14 with TRBJ1-2; D remains unclear. This CDR3 region has 15 residues. V lost 1 base to trimming and J lost 4 bases, with 13 bases between them. Per the germline V gene, CDR1 is SGHDN and CDR2 is FVKESK. CDR3 loop: CASSQGQTTPYGYTF. The CDR3, as DNA: TGTGCCAGCAGCCAAGGACAAACCACTCCCTATGGCTACACCTTC.

This chain joins TRBV19 and TRBJ1-2; 8 nucleotides agree with TRBD1. The CDR3 has 16 residues. The V and J ends lost 6 bases and 8 bases, in that order; junction bases with no gene match: 17. Germline V gene sequence: CDR1 LNHDA, CDR2 SQIVND (reference sequence). The CDR3 reads CASRGQGGDLTMGYTF. The CDR3, as DNA: TGTGCCAGTAGAGGACAGGGTGGGGATCTAACTATGGGCTACACCTTC. Full variable domain (outside the CDR3, taken from reference TRBV19 and TRBJ1-2): DGGITQSPKYLFRKEGQNVTLSCEQNLNHDAMYWYRQDPGQGLRLIYYSQIVNDFQKGDIAEGYSVSREKKESFPLTVTSAQKNPTAFYLCASRGQGGDLTMGYTFGSGTRLTVV.

This clone was counted a few times. This rearrangement joins TRBV30 to TRBJ2-7; D is possibly TRBD2 (6 bases). CDR3 size: 13 residues. The germline V gene encodes CDR1 GTSNPN and CDR2 SVGIG (reference sequence). V lost 4 bases and J lost 2, with 12 bases in between. CDR3 region: CAWKDAGTYEQYF. The CDR3 DNA sequence: TGTGCCTGGAAGGATGCGGGGACCTACGAGCAGTACTTC.

The CDR3 coding sequence is TGTGCCAGCAGCTTAGGGGACAGGAACTATGGCTACACCTTC. Translated, it gives CASSLGDRNYGYTF. The rearrangement links TRBV11-3 to TRBJ1-2; 8 nucleotides align to TRBD1. Trimming at V came to 1 base and at J to 2 bases, leaving 0 bases not matched to a gene. There are 14 residues in the CDR3. CDR1 is SGHNT and CDR2 is YENEEA in the germline V gene.

This clone was observed a few times. The rearrangement uses TRBV7-3 and TRBJ2-3; 8 positions match TRBD2. CDR1 and CDR2 (germline): SGHTA, FQGTGA. Unmatched junction bases numbered 6, after V lost 5 bases and J lost 2 bases. There are 15 residues in the CDR3. The CDR3 coding sequence is TGTGCCAGCAGCCCGAGCGGGAGCTTCACAGATACGCAGTATTTT. It specifies CASSPSGSFTDTQYF.

This clone was seen only a few times. The chain links TRBV29-1 to TRBJ2-7; D perhaps matches TRBD1 (6 bases). The CDR3 is 14 residues long. V lost 3 bases, J lost 2 bases, and 14 bases lay in between. Germline values: CDR1 SQVTM, CDR2 ANQGSEA. The CDR3 nucleotides are TGCAGCGTTGACTTGGGGCCAGGGGCCTACGAGCAGTACTTC. Amino acid sequence: CSVDLGPGAYEQYF.